This T cell receptor beta chain was profiled in a study of T cell responses to AZD1222 COVID-19 vaccine. Broader study findings: Recipients of AZD1222 seropositive at baseline numbered only five or six. Clonal diversity may have been underestimated, and the donors were mostly white British, with more females than males.

CDR1 is SGHVS, CDR2 FNYEAQ, per germline. The CDR3 loop spans 15 amino acids. Deletions cut 0 bases from V and 9 bases from J, with 12 bases between. A word on this clone: Its antigen is currently unknown.

Investigators merged groups given second doses at roughly 4 or roughly 12 weeks. Libraries were prepared by immunoSEQ multiplex PCR; TCRdb keeps only in-frame clonotypes and omits some of them. Found here are about 110,000 clones, 94% of them singletons; the top ten hold 2.9%. The chain couples TRBV7-6 to TRBJ1-6, with D uncertain. Sample: peripheral blood, taken 28 days after the second AZD1222 dose. The TCR sequence derives from an adult who received the AZD1222 COVID-19 vaccine. CDR3 in amino acids: CASSLAGPSSSPLHF. In DNA form, the CDR3 reads TGTGCCAGCAGCTTAGCAGGGCCCAGTAGTTCACCCCTCCACTTT.